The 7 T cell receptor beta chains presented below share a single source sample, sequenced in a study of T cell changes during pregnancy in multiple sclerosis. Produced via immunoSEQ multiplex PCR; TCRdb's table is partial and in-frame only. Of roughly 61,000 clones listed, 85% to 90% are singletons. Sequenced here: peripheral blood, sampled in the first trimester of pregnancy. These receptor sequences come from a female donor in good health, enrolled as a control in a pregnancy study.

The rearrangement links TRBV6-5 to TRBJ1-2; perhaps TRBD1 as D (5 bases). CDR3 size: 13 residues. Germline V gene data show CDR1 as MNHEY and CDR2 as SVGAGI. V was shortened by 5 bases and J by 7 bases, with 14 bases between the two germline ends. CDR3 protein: CASSPRPDTGYTF. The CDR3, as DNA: TGTGCCAGCAGTCCCCGCCCGGACACTGGCTACACCTTC.

CDR3 nucleotide sequence: TGTGCCAGTAGTCGCGGACAGGTGCGATCTGAAAAACTGTTTTTT. Protein: CASSRGQVRSEKLFF. The gene calls are TRBV19 and TRBJ1-4; 7 nucleotides agree with TRBD1. Unmatched junction bases numbered 10, after V lost 5 bases and J lost 7 bases. The CDR3 is made up of 15 amino acids. Germline V gene data show CDR1 as LNHDA and CDR2 as SQIVND (reference sequence). Drawing the rest from reference TRBV19 and TRBJ1-4, the complete variable domain is DGGITQSPKYLFRKEGQNVTLSCEQNLNHDAMYWYRQDPGQGLRLIYYSQIVNDFQKGDIAEGYSVSREKKESFPLTVTSAQKNPTAFYLCASSRGQVRSEKLFFGSGTQLSVL.

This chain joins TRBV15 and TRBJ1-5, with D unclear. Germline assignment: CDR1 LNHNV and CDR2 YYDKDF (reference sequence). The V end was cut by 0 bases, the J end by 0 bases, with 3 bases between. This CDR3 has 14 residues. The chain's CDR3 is CATSRDSSNQPQHF. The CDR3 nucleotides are TGTGCCACCAGCAGAGACAGTAGCAATCAGCCCCAGCATTTT.

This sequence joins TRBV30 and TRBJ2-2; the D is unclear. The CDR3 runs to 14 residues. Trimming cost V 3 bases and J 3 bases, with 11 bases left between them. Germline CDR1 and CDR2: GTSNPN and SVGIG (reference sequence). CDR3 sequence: CAWRSHRDTGELFF. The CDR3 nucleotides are TGTGCCTGGAGGAGCCACAGAGACACCGGGGAGCTGTTTTTT.

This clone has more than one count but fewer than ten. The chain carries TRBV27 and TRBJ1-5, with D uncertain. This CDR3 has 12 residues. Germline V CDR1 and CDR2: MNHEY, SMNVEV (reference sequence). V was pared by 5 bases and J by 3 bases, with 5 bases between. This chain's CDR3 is CASSLLNQPQHF. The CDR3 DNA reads TGTGCCAGCAGTCTTCTCAATCAGCCCCAGCATTTT.

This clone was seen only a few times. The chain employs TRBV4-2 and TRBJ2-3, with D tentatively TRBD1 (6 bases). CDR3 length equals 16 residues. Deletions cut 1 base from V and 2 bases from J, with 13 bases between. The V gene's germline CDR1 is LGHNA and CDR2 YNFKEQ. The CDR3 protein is CASSQVRDTITDTQYF. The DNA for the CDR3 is TGTGCCAGCAGCCAAGTCCGGGACACCATCACAGATACGCAGTATTTT.

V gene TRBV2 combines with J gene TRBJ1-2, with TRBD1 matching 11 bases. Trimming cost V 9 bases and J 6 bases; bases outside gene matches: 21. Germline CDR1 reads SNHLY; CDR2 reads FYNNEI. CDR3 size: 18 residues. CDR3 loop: CARLSSGQGALGFDGYTF. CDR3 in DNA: TGTGCCAGACTCTCTTCCGGACAGGGGGCGCTCGGGTTTGATGGCTACACCTTC.